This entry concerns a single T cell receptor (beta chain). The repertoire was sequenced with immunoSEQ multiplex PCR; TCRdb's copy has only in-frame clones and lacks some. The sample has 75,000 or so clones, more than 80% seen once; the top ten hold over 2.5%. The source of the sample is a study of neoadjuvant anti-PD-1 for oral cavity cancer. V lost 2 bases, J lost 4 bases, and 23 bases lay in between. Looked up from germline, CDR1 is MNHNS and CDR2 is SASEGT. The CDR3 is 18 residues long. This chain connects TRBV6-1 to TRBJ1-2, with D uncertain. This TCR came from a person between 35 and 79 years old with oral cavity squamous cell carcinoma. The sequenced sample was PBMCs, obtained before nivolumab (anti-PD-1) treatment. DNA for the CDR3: TGTGCCAGCAGTGAATTCTCTGGGCCCTCGGAGACTCTCTATGGCTACACCTTC. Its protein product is CASSEFSGPSETLYGYTF.